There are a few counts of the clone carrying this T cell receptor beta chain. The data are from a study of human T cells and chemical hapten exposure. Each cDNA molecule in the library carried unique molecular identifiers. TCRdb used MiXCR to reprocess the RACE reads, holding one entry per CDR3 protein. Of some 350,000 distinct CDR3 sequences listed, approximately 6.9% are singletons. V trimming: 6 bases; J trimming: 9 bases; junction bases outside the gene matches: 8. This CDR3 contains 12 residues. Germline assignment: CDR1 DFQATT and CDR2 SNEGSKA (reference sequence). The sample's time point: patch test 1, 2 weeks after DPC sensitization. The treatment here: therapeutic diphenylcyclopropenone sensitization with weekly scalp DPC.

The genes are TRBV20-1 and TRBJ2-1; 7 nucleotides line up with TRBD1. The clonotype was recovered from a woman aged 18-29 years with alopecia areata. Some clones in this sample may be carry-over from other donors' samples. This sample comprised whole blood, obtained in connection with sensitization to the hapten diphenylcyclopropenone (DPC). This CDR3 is CSADRDSFEQFF. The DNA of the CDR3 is TGCAGTGCCGATAGGGACAGCTTTGAGCAGTTCTTC.